These 5 T cell receptor beta chains share one sample of origin, sequenced in a study of blood T cell repertoires in COVID-19. The repertoire was sequenced with immunoSEQ multiplex PCR; TCRdb's copy has only in-frame clones and lacks some. The top ten hold roughly 20% of the sample, which has about 170,000 clones, 80% to 90% seen once. Sequencing used peripheral blood. The receptor source for this set is a woman aged 70-85 years who had recovered from COVID-19.

This clone appeared a single time. The V call is TRBV5-1, the J call TRBJ2-7; 11 bases map to TRBD2. The CDR3 is 16 residues long. The J segment lost 7 bases and the V segment lost 4 bases, leaving 13 bases of the junction unmatched. Looked up from germline, CDR1 is SGHRS and CDR2 is YFSETQ. The CDR3 DNA follows: TGCGCCAGCAGCCCGACTAGCGGGACCTCCTTGGGGGAGCAGTACTTC. Translated, it gives CASSPTSGTSLGEQYF.

In nucleotides, the CDR3 is TGTGCCAGCAGCCCGGGGGGGGACACCCGGCGGGAGACCCAGTACTTC. Translation gives CASSPGGDTRRETQYF. This chain links TRBV7-2 with TRBJ2-5, with 8 bases aligning to TRBD2. Germline-derived CDR1 and CDR2 are SGHTA and FQGNSA. CDR3 size: 16 residues. Trimming at V came to 5 bases and at J to 5 bases, leaving 13 bases not matched to a gene.

The chain couples TRBV21-1 to TRBJ2-5; the DNA was not used to check the table's D call, TRBD2. TRBV21-1 is termed a pseudogene. The CDR3 has 15 amino acids. The DNA for the CDR3 is TGTGCCAGCCCCAAGGAGGGCAAAGCAGAAGAGACCCAGTACTTC. Protein product: CASPKEGKAEETQYF.

The chain combines TRBV30 with TRBJ1-2; 11 bases are shared with TRBD1. CDR1 GTSNPN and CDR2 SVGIG come from the germline V gene (reference sequence). The ends lost 1 base at V and 5 bases at J; junction bases unmatched: 12. This CDR3 is 17 amino acids long. DNA for the CDR3: TGTGCCTGGAGTGGTCGGGGACAGGGGGTTTTGGGGTATGGCTACACCTTC. It codes for CAWSGRGQGVLGYGYTF.

The rearrangement uses TRBV28 and TRBJ2-1; 13 positions agree with TRBD2. This CDR3 has 14 amino acids. Losses at the gene ends were 5 bases for V and 9 bases for J; bases not matched to a gene: 4. The V gene's germline CDR1 is MDHEN and CDR2 SYDVKM. The DNA of the CDR3 is TGTGCCAGCAGTACTAGCGGGGGGGCTGGTGAGCAGTTCTTC. Its protein product is CASSTSGGAGEQFF.